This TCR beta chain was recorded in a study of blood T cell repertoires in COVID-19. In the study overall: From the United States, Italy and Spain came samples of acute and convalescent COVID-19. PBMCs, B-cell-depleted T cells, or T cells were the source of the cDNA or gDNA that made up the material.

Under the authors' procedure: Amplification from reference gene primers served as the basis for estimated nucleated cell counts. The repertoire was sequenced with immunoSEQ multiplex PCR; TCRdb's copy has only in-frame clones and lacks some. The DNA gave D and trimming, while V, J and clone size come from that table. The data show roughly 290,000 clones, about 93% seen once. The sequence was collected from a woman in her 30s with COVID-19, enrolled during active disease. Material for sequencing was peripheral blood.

This CDR3 reads CASSLTTTSTNEKLFF. As DNA, the CDR3 is TGTGCCAGCAGCCTAACTACAACTTCAACTAATGAAAAACTGTTTTTT. This sequence joins TRBV7-9 and TRBJ1-4; D gene ambiguous. The V end lost 5 bases, the J end lost 0 bases, and 13 bases lay between the germline ends. The CDR3 consists of 16 residues. Germline V gene sequence: CDR1 SEHNR, CDR2 FQNEAQ (reference sequence).